The 27 T cell receptor beta chains in this list originate from one sample, sequenced in a study of blood T cell repertoires in COVID-19. Using immunoSEQ multiplex PCR, the repertoire was profiled, and TCRdb retains in-frame clones only, with some absent. The repertoire consists of about 50,000 clones, with approximately 89% occurring once and the leading ten covering approximately 10%. The sample consisted of peripheral blood. The receptor set was obtained from an elderly man with active or convalescent COVID-19.

The V call is TRBV7-2, the J call TRBJ2-5; 9 nucleotides line up with TRBD1. From germline, CDR1 is SGHTA and CDR2 FQGNSA. The CDR3 spans 15 residues. V was pared by 6 bases and J by 2 bases, with 7 bases of the junction left unmatched. The CDR3 DNA follows: TGTGCCAGCAGTAACACAGGGGGCCGTCAAGAGACCCAGTACTTC. Translated, it gives CASSNTGGRQETQYF.

This clone has more than one count but fewer than ten. The chain is built from TRBV25-1 and TRBJ2-7; 9 nucleotides match TRBD2. This CDR3 has 14 residues. J gave up 0 bases and V 5 bases, and 2 bases lay outside the gene matches. CDR1 is MGHDK, CDR2 SYGVNS, per germline. This chain's CDR3 is CASSTSGYSYEQYF. The CDR3, as DNA: TGTGCCAGCAGTACTAGCGGGTACTCCTACGAGCAGTACTTC.

This chain joins TRBV29-1 and TRBJ2-1; the D gene is possibly TRBD2 (5 bases). Germline V lookup: CDR1 SQVTM, CDR2 ANQGSEA. V was trimmed by 6 bases and J by 4 bases, leaving 7 bases between them. The CDR3 length is 11 residues. Here the CDR3 reads CSVGEYNEQFF. The CDR3 DNA is TGCAGCGTGGGAGAATACAATGAGCAGTTCTTC.

The rearrangement links TRBV29-1 to TRBJ1-1; 9 nucleotides line up with TRBD1. Germline-derived CDR1 and CDR2 are SQVTM and ANQGSEA. The CDR3 consists of 13 residues. The V segment lost 7 bases and the J segment 11 bases; nucleotides outside the gene matches: 14. CDR3 nucleotide sequence: TGCAGCGCCGATCCAGGACAGGGGATACGTGCTTTCTTT. This translates into CSADPGQGIRAFF.

This chain links TRBV20-1 with TRBJ1-2; no clear D gene. Per germline, CDR1 DFQATT and CDR2 SNEGSKA (reference sequence). V was trimmed by 5 bases and J by 6 bases, leaving 10 bases between them. The CDR3 covers 11 residues. This chain's CDR3 is CSAHSGHGYTF. The CDR3 DNA reads TGCAGTGCTCACAGTGGGCATGGCTACACCTTC.

The CDR3 sequence: CAISESRDRGYGYTF. DNA for the CDR3: TGTGCCATCAGTGAGTCCCGGGACAGGGGCTATGGCTACACCTTC. The chain is built from TRBV10-3 and TRBJ1-2; 10 bases match TRBD1. Trimming took 0 bases from V and 4 from J; bases not matched to a gene: 2. Germline CDR1 ENHRY, CDR2 SYGVKD. The CDR3 covers 15 residues.

This clone has a handful of counts. This chain links TRBV5-6 with TRBJ2-1; D ambiguous. This CDR3 is built from 13 residues. From germline, CDR1 is SGHDT and CDR2 YYEEEE. V was trimmed by 4 bases and J by 6 bases, leaving 11 bases between them. CDR3 sequence: CASSPRWANEQFF. DNA of the CDR3: TGTGCCAGCAGCCCCAGGTGGGCCAATGAGCAGTTCTTC. The full variable domain, in which reference TRBV5-6 and TRBJ2-1 provide the parts outside the CDR3, is DAGVTQSPTHLIKTRGQQVTLRCSPKSGHDTVSWYQQALGQGPQFIFQYYEEEERQRGNFPDRFSGHQFPNYSSELNVNALLLGDSALYLCASSPRWANEQFFGPGTRLTVL.

V and J are TRBV2 and TRBJ2-2; TRBD2 matches 9 bases. The CDR3 is 16 amino acids. V lost 4 bases, J lost 6 bases, and 9 bases stayed unmatched. Germline values: CDR1 SNHLY, CDR2 FYNNEI. The CDR3 region has the DNA TGTGCCAGCAGTGCCAGCGGGAGGCCCCTACCCGGGGAGCTGTTTTTT. Amino acids: CASSASGRPLPGELFF. Combining the CDR3 with reference TRBV2 and TRBJ2-2 gives the whole variable domain EPEVTQTPSHQVTQMGQEVILRCVPISNHLYFYWYRQILGQKVEFLVSFYNNEISEKSEIFDDQFSVERPDGSNFTLKIRSTKLEDSAMYFCASSASGRPLPGELFFGEGSRLTVL.

A single count supports this clone. The V gene is TRBV7-9, the J gene TRBJ2-3; 9 positions match TRBD2. The germline CDR1 and CDR2 sequences are SEHNR and FQNEAQ (reference sequence). There are 15 residues in the CDR3. Unmatched junction bases numbered 8, after V lost 6 bases and J lost 4 bases. DNA for the CDR3: TGTGCCAGCAGTCGGCGGGGGGGCCTGCCAGATACGCAGTATTTT. Residues: CASSRRGGLPDTQYF.

The genes are TRBV18 and TRBJ1-2; 7 positions agree with TRBD1. After removal of 2 bases from V and 8 bases from J, the junction contained 2 bases not matched to a gene. Germline V gene lookup returns CDR1 KGHSH and CDR2 LQKENI. The CDR3 loop spans 12 amino acids. CDR3 DNA: TGTGCCAGCTCACCAACAGGGGACGGCTACACCTTC. Translated, it gives CASSPTGDGYTF. The whole variable domain, remainder taken from reference TRBV18 and TRBJ1-2, is NAGVMQNPRHLVRRRGQEARLRCSPMKGHSHVYWYRQLPEEGLKFMVYLQKENIIDESGMPKERFSAEFPKEGPSILRIQQVVRGDSAAYFCASSPTGDGYTFGSGTRLTVV.

The rearrangement links TRBV11-2 to TRBJ1-2; D not certain. The CDR3 has 16 residues. Deletions cut 0 bases from V and 5 bases from J, with 16 bases between. CDR1 and CDR2 from the germline V gene are SGHAT and FQNNGV. CDR3 bases: TGTGCCAGCAGCTTAGACCGTGGAGGGCTTGGGTATGGCTACACCTTC. Translation: CASSLDRGGLGYGYTF.

This clone was counted only a few times. V gene TRBV7-9 combines with J gene TRBJ1-5, with no clear D. This CDR3 contains 15 residues. In germline, CDR1 is SEHNR, CDR2 FQNEAQ (reference sequence). The V gene lost 5 bases and the J gene lost 3 bases, with 14 bases spanning the gap. This CDR3 reads CASSREGRVNQPQHF. The CDR3 DNA reads TGTGCCAGCAGCCGGGAAGGGAGGGTCAATCAGCCCCAGCATTTT.

This clone was seen just once. The chain recombines TRBV11-3 with TRBJ2-1; 7 positions agree with TRBD1. Germline V gene data show CDR1 as SGHNT and CDR2 as YENEEA. The V and J ends lost 5 bases and 0 bases, in that order; junction bases with no gene match: 4. CDR3 length: 15 amino acids. In nucleotides, the CDR3 is TGTGCCAGCAGCCCACAGGGGTCCTCCTACAATGAGCAGTTCTTC. This translates into CASSPQGSSYNEQFF.

J is TRBJ2-3 and V is TRBV4-3; 11 bases match TRBD2. This CDR3 spans 16 amino acids. The germline V gene has CDR1 LGHNA and CDR2 YSLEER. V lost 4 bases and J lost 3; bases outside the gene matches: 6. CDR3 sequence (DNA): TGCGCCAGCAGCCCCCTTAGCGGGGGGGAAACAGATACGCAGTATTTT. Residues: CASSPLSGGETDTQYF.

This sequence joins TRBV19 and TRBJ1-2; 8 bases map to TRBD1. V was clipped by 4 bases and J by 4 bases; unmatched bases: 5. This CDR3 is built from 14 residues. CDR1 and CDR2 from the germline V gene are LNHDA and SQIVND (reference sequence). As DNA, the CDR3 is TGTGCCAGTAGTACCGGACAGGGCCCCTATGGCTACACCTTC. Translation: CASSTGQGPYGYTF.

The sample holds a few counts of this clone. At one end the junction does not follow the germline gene, possibly because of a read error. This chain links TRBV19 with TRBJ1-2, with TRBD1 matching over 10 bases. The CDR3 sequence is 13 residues long. Germline CDR1 and CDR2: LNHDA and SQIVND (reference sequence). CDR3 loop: CAGRTGGDYGYTF. In DNA form, the CDR3 reads TGTGCCGGTAGGACAGGGGGGGACTATGGCTACACCTTC.

V is TRBV28 and J is TRBJ2-1; D may be TRBD2 (6 bases). CDR3 length: 14 residues. Germline V gene data show CDR1 as MDHEN and CDR2 as SYDVKM. V lost 3 bases and J 3 bases, leaving 9 bases between the germline ends. The CDR3 region is CASSFGTGYNEQFF. CDR3 in DNA: TGTGCCAGCAGTTTCGGGACTGGCTACAATGAGCAGTTCTTC.

The chain recombines TRBV28 with TRBJ2-1, with D perhaps TRBD2 (6 bases). The CDR3 totals 14 residues. Trimming took off 6 bases at V and 2 bases at J, with 11 bases between the two ends. Germline V CDR1 and CDR2: MDHEN, SYDVKM. The CDR3 DNA follows: TGTGCCAGCAGGGAGGGCAGCGCCTACAATGAGCAGTTCTTC. It encodes CASREGSAYNEQFF.

V and J are TRBV30 and TRBJ1-3; D unclear. Germline CDR1 is GTSNPN and CDR2 is SVGIG (reference sequence). The CDR3 sequence is 14 residues long. V lost 0 bases to trimming and J lost 8 bases, with 14 bases between them. CDR3 nucleotide sequence: TGTGCCTGGAGTGTACTACGGATTTGGGACACCATATATTTT. Amino acids: CAWSVLRIWDTIYF.

The chain uses TRBV21-1 and TRBJ2-7; the D call TRBD2 from the table was never checked on the DNA. TRBV21-1 is labeled a pseudogene. CDR3 length equals 15 residues. CDR3 DNA: TGTGCCAGCAGCAAAGCAGCGGCTGGCTCCTACGAGCAGTACTTC. Amino acid sequence: CASSKAAAGSYEQYF.

DNA of the CDR3: TGTGCCAGCAGCTTTAGGGGGTCCACAGATACGCAGTATTTT. Amino acids: CASSFRGSTDTQYF. V gene TRBV13 combines with J gene TRBJ2-3; a weak D match, TRBD1 (6 bases). CDR1 and CDR2 from the germline V gene are PRHDT and FYEKMQ (reference sequence). The CDR3 is 14 amino acids. The ends were cut back, 3 bases at V and 2 bases at J, with 9 bases in the middle.

V usage is TRBV5-1 and J usage is TRBJ1-2; 8 bases are a match to TRBD1. V gave up 0 bases and J gave up 6 bases; unmatched junction bases: 10. Looked up from germline, CDR1 is SGHRS and CDR2 is YFSETQ. This CDR3 has 16 amino acids. CDR3 DNA sequence: TGCGCCAGCAGCTTGGATACCCCAGGGGGCGGCGATGGCTACACCTTC. Translated: CASSLDTPGGGDGYTF.

The rearrangement joins TRBV27 to TRBJ1-1; the D is unclear. The V end lost 6 bases, the J end lost 5 bases, and 10 bases lay between the germline ends. Germline V gene sequence: CDR1 MNHEY, CDR2 SMNVEV (reference sequence). The CDR3 loop spans 12 amino acids. The CDR3 DNA follows: TGTGCCAGCAGACGCGCCTTGACTGAAGCTTTCTTT. The encoded protein is CASRRALTEAFF.

This chain uses TRBV21-1 with TRBJ2-3; no check of the table's D call, TRBD1, against the DNA was made. TRBV21-1 is shown as a pseudogene. The CDR3 length is 18 residues. As DNA, the CDR3 is TGTGCCAGCAGCAAAGGCCGCGGACCGTACCTGGGGCCAGATACGCAGTATTTT. This encodes CASSKGRGPYLGPDTQYF.

This chain joins TRBV5-6 and TRBJ2-3; 9 nucleotides match TRBD2. With V trimmed by 4 bases and J by 2 bases, 5 bases remained unmatched. Germline V gives CDR1 SGHDT, CDR2 YYEEEE. CDR3 length equals 15 residues. The CDR3 is CASSGSGGLTDTQYF. CDR3 nucleotide sequence: TGTGCCAGCAGCGGTAGCGGGGGACTCACAGATACGCAGTATTTT. The variable domain in full, with the rest retrieved from reference TRBV5-6 and TRBJ2-3, is DAGVTQSPTHLIKTRGQQVTLRCSPKSGHDTVSWYQQALGQGPQFIFQYYEEEERQRGNFPDRFSGHQFPNYSSELNVNALLLGDSALYLCASSGSGGLTDTQYFGPGTRLTVL.

The rearrangement joins TRBV28 to TRBJ2-3; possibly TRBD2 for D (6 bases). V lost 6 bases, J lost 2 bases, and 18 bases lay in between. Germline V gene data show CDR1 as MDHEN and CDR2 as SYDVKM. This CDR3 spans 16 amino acids. CDR3 in DNA: TGTGCCAGCAGGCGGATGGGACTTCCAACCACAGATACGCAGTATTTT. This translates into CASRRMGLPTTDTQYF.

The chain links TRBV30 to TRBJ1-2; D remains unclear. The CDR3 totals 12 residues. Per germline, CDR1 GTSNPN and CDR2 SVGIG (reference sequence). Trimming cost V 3 bases and J 8 bases, with 13 bases left between them. The CDR3 loop reads CAWSRGSSGYTF. CDR3 DNA sequence: TGTGCCTGGAGCAGAGGTAGTTCAGGCTACACCTTC.